The clone carrying this TCR beta chain was picked up a small number of times. Authors' methods: Counts of nucleated cells, estimated from reference gene primer amplification, were obtained. Only in-frame clones appear in the TCRdb table, and some are missing; sequencing was by immunoSEQ multiplex PCR. D and trimming were read from the DNA, whereas the V and J calls and clone size are those reported in that table. The table lists approximately 280,000 clones, about nine tenths of them singletons, with approximately 2.2% in the top ten. The data derive from a study of blood T cell repertoires in COVID-19. Across the whole study: Acute and convalescent COVID-19 specimens originated in the United States, Italy and Spain. PBMCs, B-cell-depleted T cells, or T cells were the source of the cDNA or gDNA that made up the material.

The CDR3 totals 15 residues. The ends were cut back, 0 bases at V and 1 base at J, with 10 bases in the middle. From germline, CDR1 is SGDLS and CDR2 YYNGEE. The gene calls are TRBV9 and TRBJ2-5; D uncertain. This TCR was sampled from a middle-aged man with acute or convalescent COVID-19. Sequencing was done on a sample of peripheral blood. Written as DNA, the CDR3 is TGTGCCAGCAGCGTAGCCGCTTACAGCCAAGAGACCCAGTACTTC. Protein sequence: CASSVAAYSQETQYF.